This T cell receptor beta chain was identified during a study of human T cells and chemical hapten exposure. The time point is: pre-sensitization, week 0. Treatment here: therapeutic diphenylcyclopropenone sensitization with weekly scalp DPC. General study points: No alteration of TCRs above 1 in 1000 frequency was seen with DPC sensitization.

TCRdb analysed the RACE reads with MiXCR anew, one entry per CDR3 protein. Here the sample spans around 120,000 distinct CDR3 sequences, approximately 13% being singletons. Concerning this clonotype itself: Its antigen is not identified.

CDR1 is LGHDT and CDR2 is YNNKEL in the germline V gene (reference sequence). V lost 6 bases and J lost 8; bases outside the gene matches: 14. The length of the CDR3 is 15 residues. The sequence derives from a woman aged 18-29 years with alopecia areata. Some clones in this sample may be carry-over from other donors' samples. The sample consisted of whole blood, taken in connection with sensitization to the hapten diphenylcyclopropenone (DPC). J is TRBJ2-7 and V is TRBV3-1; the match to TRBD1 covers 9 bases. CDR3 amino acids: CASSLNRDRATKQYF. CDR3 nucleotides: TGTGCCAGCAGTCTTAACCGGGACAGGGCCACCAAGCAGTACTTC.